What follows is one T cell receptor beta chain and its context. The CDR3 totals 15 residues. From germline, CDR1 is SNHLY and CDR2 FYNNEI. After removal of 6 bases from V and 7 bases from J, the junction contained 4 bases not matched to a gene. The sample is drawn from a study of T cells in localized non-small cell lung cancer. Using immunoSEQ multiplex PCR, the repertoire was profiled, and TCRdb retains in-frame clones only, with some absent. Among about 21,000 clones, over 85% were seen once, and the ten largest hold approximately 7%. This TCR was recovered from a male donor older than 55 with stage I squamous cell lung carcinoma. V gene TRBV2 combines with J gene TRBJ2-2; 14 bases align to TRBD2. The source was peripheral blood, collected before any cancer treatment. The CDR3 coding sequence is TGTGCCAGCAGGGGACTAGCGGGGGAAGTCGGGGAGCTGTTTTTT. Translated: CASRGLAGEVGELFF.